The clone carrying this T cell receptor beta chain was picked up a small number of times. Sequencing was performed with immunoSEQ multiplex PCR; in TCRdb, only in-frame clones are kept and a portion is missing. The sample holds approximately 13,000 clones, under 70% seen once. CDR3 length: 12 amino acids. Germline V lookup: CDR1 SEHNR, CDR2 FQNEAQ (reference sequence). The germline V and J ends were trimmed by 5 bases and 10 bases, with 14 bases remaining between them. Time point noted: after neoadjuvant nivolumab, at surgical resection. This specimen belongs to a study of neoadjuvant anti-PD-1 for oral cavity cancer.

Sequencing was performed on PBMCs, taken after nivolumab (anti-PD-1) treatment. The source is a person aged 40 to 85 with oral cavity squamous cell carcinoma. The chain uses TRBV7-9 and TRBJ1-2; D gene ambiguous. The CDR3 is CASSPSGQAYTF. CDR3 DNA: TGTGCCAGCAGCCCGTCGGGCCAAGCCTACACCTTC. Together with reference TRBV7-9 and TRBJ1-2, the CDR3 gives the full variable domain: DTGVSQNPRHKITKRGQNVTFRCDPISEHNRLYWYRQTLGQGPEFLTYFQNEAQLEKSRLLSDRFSAERPKGSFSTLEIQRTEQGDSAMYLCASSPSGQAYTFGSGTRLTVV.